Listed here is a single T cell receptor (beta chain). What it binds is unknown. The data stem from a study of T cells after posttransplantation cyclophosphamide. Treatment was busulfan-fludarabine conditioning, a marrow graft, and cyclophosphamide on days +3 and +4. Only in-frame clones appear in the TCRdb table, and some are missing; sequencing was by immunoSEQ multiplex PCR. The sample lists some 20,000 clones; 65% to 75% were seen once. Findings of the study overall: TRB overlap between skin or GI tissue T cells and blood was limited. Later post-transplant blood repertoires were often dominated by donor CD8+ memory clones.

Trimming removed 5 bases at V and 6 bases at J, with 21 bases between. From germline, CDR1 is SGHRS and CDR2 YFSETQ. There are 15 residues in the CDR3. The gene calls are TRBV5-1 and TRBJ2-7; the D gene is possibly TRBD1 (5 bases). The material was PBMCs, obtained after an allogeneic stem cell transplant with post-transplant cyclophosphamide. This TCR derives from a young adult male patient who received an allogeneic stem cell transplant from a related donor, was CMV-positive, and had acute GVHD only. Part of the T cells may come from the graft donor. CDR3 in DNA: TGCGCCAGCAGGGACACAAAAGGCCCTCACGGCGAGCAGTACTTC. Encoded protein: CASRDTKGPHGEQYF.